What follows are 21 T cell receptor beta chains derived from one specimen sequenced in a study of Ad26.COV2.S vaccination and SARS-CoV-2 variants. Repertoires were generated with immunoSEQ multiplex PCR, while TCRdb's copy carries only in-frame clones and drops some. The data show about 680,000 clones, about 89% seen once. Regarding treatment: around 19 received Ad26.COV2.S at low or high dose, single or two shots; roughly five received placebo; per-sample allocation not given. Collection of samples fell on day 63 after the first vaccine or placebo injection. Sequenced here: peripheral blood, sampled in a trial of Ad26.COV2.S vaccine versus placebo. All receptors come from a person aged 18-60 years who received the Ad26.COV2.S COVID-19 vaccine or a placebo.

As DNA, the CDR3 is TGCAGCGTGGGGACTAGCGGGCGTGAGCAGTTCTTC. This codes for CSVGTSGREQFF. V and J are TRBV29-1 and TRBJ2-1; 12 bases map to TRBD2. The germline CDR1 and CDR2 sequences are SQVTM and ANQGSEA. V lost 6 bases and J lost 9; bases outside the gene matches: 3. There are 12 residues in the CDR3.

The chain has TRBV11-2 and TRBJ1-6, with 9 bases aligning to TRBD1. The junction had 5 bases not matched to a gene; V was cut back by 4 bases and J by 10 bases. The CDR3 covers 14 residues. Germline assignment: CDR1 SGHAT and CDR2 FQNNGV. CDR3 amino acids: CASSSDRGGSPLHF. The CDR3 DNA follows: TGTGCCAGCAGCTCGGACAGGGGTGGATCACCCCTCCACTTT. Full variable domain (rest looked up from reference TRBV11-2 and TRBJ1-6): EAGVAQSPRYKIIEKRQSVAFWCNPISGHATLYWYQQILGQGPKLLIQFQNNGVVDDSQLPKDRFSAERLKGVDSTLKIQPAKLEDSAVYLCASSSDRGGSPLHFGNGTRLTVT.

The table lists this clone with a count of one. This chain joins TRBV4-2 and TRBJ1-4; D not resolved. V was clipped by 0 bases and J by 10 bases, with 18 bases between them. The CDR3 has 16 residues. Germline loops: CDR1 LGHNA, CDR2 YNFKEQ. The CDR3 loop reads CASSQDPQSRPGKLFF. The CDR3, as DNA: TGTGCCAGCAGCCAAGATCCCCAGTCAAGGCCGGGAAAACTGTTTTTT.

In regard to this clone: Other DNA sequences in this specimen translate into the identical CDR3. V usage is TRBV18 and J usage is TRBJ2-5; weak D call: TRBD2 (6 bases). The CDR3 covers 15 residues. CDR1 KGHSH and CDR2 LQKENI come from the germline V gene. V was trimmed by 3 bases and J by 2 bases, leaving 13 bases between them. The CDR3 is CASSPLGAGQETQYF. In DNA form, the CDR3 reads TGTGCCAGCTCACCGTTAGGGGCGGGGCAAGAGACCCAGTACTTC. The whole variable domain, remainder taken from reference TRBV18 and TRBJ2-5, is NAGVMQNPRHLVRRRGQEARLRCSPMKGHSHVYWYRQLPEEGLKFMVYLQKENIIDESGMPKERFSAEFPKEGPSILRIQQVVRGDSAAYFCASSPLGAGQETQYFGPGTRLLVL.

The chain links TRBV7-8 to TRBJ2-7; D unresolved. CDR1 SGHVS and CDR2 FQNEAQ come from the germline V gene. Trimming pared 4 bases from V and 2 bases from J, leaving 9 bases between. The CDR3 loop spans 13 amino acids. The CDR3 is CASSSPVTYEQYF. As DNA, the CDR3 is TGTGCCAGCAGCTCCCCGGTCACCTACGAGCAGTACTTC. Variable domain in full (rest from reference TRBV7-8 and TRBJ2-7): GAGVSQSPRYKVAKRGQDVALRCDPISGHVSLFWYQQALGQGPEFLTYFQNEAQLDKSGLPSDRFFAERPEGSVSTLKIQRTQQEDSAVYLCASSSPVTYEQYFGPGTRLTVT.

In nucleotides, the CDR3 is TGTGCCAGCAGCCTCGGGCCGTCAGATACGCAGTATTTT. Translating gives CASSLGPSDTQYF. The gene calls are TRBV5-6 and TRBJ2-3; no reliable D call. V was cut by 4 bases and J by 4 bases, with 10 bases left in between. Per germline, CDR1 SGHDT and CDR2 YYEEEE. The CDR3 spans 13 residues.

This clone was counted between two and nine times. Other DNA sequences in this sample translate to the same CDR3. This chain uses TRBV10-3 with TRBJ1-1; D not resolved. CDR3 length: 13 amino acids. V lost 2 bases to trimming and J lost 1 base, with 5 bases between them. The germline V gene has CDR1 ENHRY and CDR2 SYGVKD. The CDR3 reads CAISEIQNTEAFF. As DNA, the CDR3 is TGTGCCATCAGTGAGATTCAGAACACTGAAGCTTTCTTT.

This clone is a singleton in its sample. The V and J genes are TRBV5-1 and TRBJ2-1; 7 positions match TRBD1. The germline V gene encodes CDR1 SGHRS and CDR2 YFSETQ. Trimming took 5 bases from V and 0 from J; bases not matched to a gene: 8. There are 16 residues in the CDR3. The CDR3 coding sequence is TGCGCCAGCAGTCGACAGGGAAGCCTCTCCTACAATGAGCAGTTCTTC. Translating gives CASSRQGSLSYNEQFF.

This chain links TRBV5-8 with TRBJ2-7, with D tentatively TRBD2 (6 bases). The CDR3 totals 14 residues. The germline gives CDR1 SGHTS, CDR2 YDEGEE. The V end lost 2 bases, the J end lost 2 bases, and 11 bases lay between the germline ends. The CDR3 DNA is TGTGCCAGCAGCTTAATCGGGACTCCCTACGAGCAGTACTTC. Its protein product is CASSLIGTPYEQYF.

This clone is a singleton in its sample. The chain joins TRBV7-2 to TRBJ2-7; 7 bases are shared with TRBD2. The CDR3 consists of 14 residues. V shed 4 bases and J 0 bases; nucleotides not matched to a gene: 3. Germline CDR1 SGHTA, CDR2 FQGNSA. DNA of the CDR3: TGTGCCAGCAGCTCATGGACTAGCTCCTACGAGCAGTACTTC. Protein sequence: CASSSWTSSYEQYF.

The chain employs TRBV5-8 and TRBJ2-3; the match to TRBD1 covers 11 bases. V was clipped by 3 bases and J by 5 bases; unmatched bases: 11. Germline CDR1 SGHTS, CDR2 YDEGEE. This CDR3 has 17 residues. CDR3: CASSYQPGQGAGDTQYF. The CDR3 bases are TGTGCCAGCAGCTACCAACCCGGACAGGGGGCGGGAGATACGCAGTATTTT.

The chain employs TRBV6-1 and TRBJ2-3, with TRBD2 as a possible D gene (5 bases). V lost 4 bases to trimming and J lost 0 bases, with 20 bases between them. The CDR3 sequence is 18 residues long. Germline lookup yields CDR1 MNHNS and CDR2 SASEGT. The CDR3 coding sequence is TGTGCCAGCAGTGCGGGAAGTAGTTCCCTTAGTAGCACAGATACGCAGTATTTT. As protein: CASSAGSSSLSSTDTQYF.

This clone has more than one count but fewer than ten. The chain is built from TRBV5-6 and TRBJ2-4; a weak D match, TRBD2 (5 bases). This CDR3 is 12 amino acids long. With 4 bases removed from V and 8 bases from J, the gap between germline ends came to 10 bases. Looked up from germline, CDR1 is SGHDT and CDR2 is YYEEEE. The CDR3 reads CASSPGLDIQYF. CDR3 coding DNA: TGTGCCAGCAGCCCAGGACTGGACATTCAGTACTTC.

The rearrangement links TRBV24-1 to TRBJ1-2; maybe TRBD1 (6 bases). CDR1 and CDR2 from the germline V gene are KGHDR and SFDVKD. The CDR3 is made up of 13 amino acids. Trimming cost V 5 bases and J 4 bases, with 10 bases left between them. Written as DNA, the CDR3 is TGTGCCACCAGTGCGGGGACAAGCTATGGCTACACCTTC. Protein product: CATSAGTSYGYTF.

The chain couples TRBV3-1 (or the pseudogene TRBV3-2) to TRBJ2-1; 13 nucleotides agree with TRBD2. The V gene's germline CDR1 is LGHDT and CDR2 YNNKEL (reference sequence). V was clipped by 4 bases and J by 2 bases; unmatched bases: 5. The CDR3 is 17 residues long. The CDR3 nucleotides are TGTGCCAGCAGCCTCTGGACTAGCGGGAGTCCCTACAATGAGCAGTTCTTC. Translated, it gives CASSLWTSGSPYNEQFF.

The chain uses TRBV5-1 and TRBJ1-6; no clear D. The CDR3 sequence is 17 residues long. Germline assignment: CDR1 SGHRS and CDR2 YFSETQ. Trimming removed 4 bases from V and 2 bases from J, with 16 bases in between. Written as DNA, the CDR3 is TGCGCCAGCAGCCCGGTCGGCAGTAGTCCCTATAATTCACCCCTCCACTTT. It translates to CASSPVGSSPYNSPLHF.

This chain links TRBV6-5 with TRBJ2-5; D may be TRBD1 (5 bases). The CDR3 covers 15 residues. V lost 0 bases and J lost 5, with 13 bases in between. Germline V gene lookup returns CDR1 MNHEY and CDR2 SVGAGI. The chain's CDR3 is CASSYSRQGWETQYF. CDR3 nucleotide sequence: TGTGCCAGCAGTTACTCAAGGCAGGGTTGGGAGACCCAGTACTTC.

The rearrangement joins TRBV30 to TRBJ2-7, with D possibly TRBD2 on 7 matching bases. In germline, CDR1 is GTSNPN, CDR2 SVGIG (reference sequence). The CDR3 totals 12 residues. Trimming cost V 0 bases and J 6 bases, with 9 bases left between them. CDR3 loop: CAWSVGGAEQYF. The CDR3 DNA reads as TGTGCCTGGAGTGTTGGGGGGGCCGAGCAGTACTTC.

The rearrangement uses TRBV6-6 and TRBJ2-3; maybe TRBD1 (6 bases). V lost 2 bases, J lost 1 base, and 13 bases lay in between. Germline CDR1 is MNHNY and CDR2 is SVGAGI (reference sequence). The CDR3 consists of 16 residues. The CDR3 bases are TGTGCCAGCAGTTACGGGACACCCTCGGGCACAGATACGCAGTATTTT. It is translated as CASSYGTPSGTDTQYF.

Concerning this clone: The sample carries other DNA sequences with the same CDR3. In DNA, the CDR3 is TGTGCCTGGAGTGTAGGCAGTTATAGCAATCAGCCCCAGCATTTT. Protein product: CAWSVGSYSNQPQHF. The chain joins TRBV30 to TRBJ1-5; D uncertain. V lost 0 bases and J lost 0, with 9 bases in between. The CDR3 spans 15 residues. Germline CDR1 is GTSNPN and CDR2 is SVGIG (reference sequence).

The chain recombines TRBV10-3 with TRBJ2-7, with D maybe TRBD1 (7 bases). The CDR3 totals 14 residues. V was clipped by 2 bases and J by 2 bases, with 10 bases between them. Germline V lookup: CDR1 ENHRY, CDR2 SYGVKD. CDR3 protein: CAISEARGAYEQYF. The CDR3 DNA is TGTGCCATCAGTGAGGCCAGGGGGGCCTACGAGCAGTACTTC.